The 17 T cell receptor beta chains given below trace back to one sample, sequenced in a study of T cell repertoires in cytomegalovirus infection. TCRdb re-called the reads through MiXCR, storing one row per CDR3 protein. The sample carries 500,000 to 600,000 distinct CDR3 sequences, about 15% recorded once. The sequencing input was CD8+ T cells from PBMCs. The origin of the receptors is a human donor in good health (CMV status not recorded). Some clones in this sample may be carry-over from other donors' samples.

Only a few counts were recorded for this clonotype. This chain links TRBV2 with TRBJ2-5; no definite D call. In germline, CDR1 is SNHLY, CDR2 FYNNEI. Between the trimmed V and J ends, which lost 10 bases and 2 bases, there was a span of 11 bases. The CDR3 is 12 residues long. CDR3: CATAVGQETQYF. The CDR3 region has the DNA TGTGCCACCGCCGTAGGGCAAGAGACCCAGTACTTC.

The chain couples TRBV7-9 to TRBJ2-7; D is undetermined. The germline CDR1 and CDR2 sequences are SEHNR and FQNEAQ (reference sequence). V was trimmed by 4 bases and J by 6 bases, leaving 10 bases between them. The CDR3 consists of 12 residues. The CDR3, as DNA: TGTGCCAGCAGCTCCTCCATCCCCGAGCAGTACTTC. Its protein is CASSSSIPEQYF.

V and J are TRBV6-1 and TRBJ1-2; 7 nucleotides align to TRBD1. CDR3 length: 15 amino acids. CDR1 and CDR2 from the germline V gene are MNHNS and SASEGT. V was clipped by 1 base and J by 6 bases; unmatched bases: 8. Here the CDR3 reads CASSEEGQVADGYTF. CDR3 coding DNA: TGTGCCAGCAGTGAAGAAGGACAGGTAGCCGATGGCTACACCTTC.

The CDR3 spells CASSRDLAYEQYF. CDR3 nucleotide sequence: TGTGCCAGCAGTCGGGACTTGGCCTACGAGCAGTACTTC. This chain connects TRBV28 to TRBJ2-7, with a tentative D call TRBD2 (6 bases). In germline, CDR1 is MDHEN, CDR2 SYDVKM. V was cut by 5 bases and J by 2 bases, with 10 bases left in between. This CDR3 is built from 13 residues.

This chain links TRBV24-1 with TRBJ2-1, with D perhaps matching TRBD1 or TRBD2 (5 bases each). The CDR3 covers 14 residues. Germline CDR1 KGHDR, CDR2 SFDVKD. Trimming took off 1 base at V and 7 bases at J, with 10 bases between the two ends. This CDR3 reads CATSDFRDGNEQFF. The DNA of the CDR3 is TGTGCCACCAGTGATTTTCGGGACGGGAATGAGCAGTTCTTC.

The chain uses TRBV20-1 and TRBJ2-2; 7 nucleotides match TRBD2. Germline CDR1 DFQATT, CDR2 SNEGSKA (reference sequence). Trimming cost V 0 bases and J 3 bases; bases outside gene matches: 7. This CDR3 has 16 residues. Written as DNA, the CDR3 is TGCAGTGCTAGAGATATGAGACTAGCTGACACCGGGGAGCTGTTTTTT. Translated, it gives CSARDMRLADTGELFF.

The table lists this clonotype with many counts. The V gene is TRBV7-9, the J gene TRBJ2-7; D is unclear. V was shortened by 1 base and J by 6 bases, with 10 bases between the two germline ends. Germline V gives CDR1 SEHNR, CDR2 FQNEAQ (reference sequence). The CDR3 extends over 13 amino acids. The CDR3 DNA reads TGTGCCAGCAGCTTAGAGACGGCCGGCGAGCAGTACTTC. It specifies CASSLETAGEQYF. Full variable domain (outside the CDR3, taken from reference TRBV7-9 and TRBJ2-7): DTGVSQNPRHKITKRGQNVTFRCDPISEHNRLYWYRQTLGQGPEFLTYFQNEAQLEKSRLLSDRFSAERPKGSFSTLEIQRTEQGDSAMYLCASSLETAGEQYFGPGTRLTVT.

This clonotype was picked up one time. CDR3 bases: TGTGCCACCAGTCCCAAAACTAGCGGGGATACGGGGGAGCAGTTCTTC. Protein product: CATSPKTSGDTGEQFF. This chain joins TRBV15 and TRBJ2-1; 10 bases are a match to TRBD2. CDR1 is LNHNV and CDR2 is YYDKDF in the germline V gene (reference sequence). V shed 6 bases and J 10 bases; nucleotides not matched to a gene: 15. The CDR3 is 16 residues long.

This clonotype was detected only a few times. The chain joins TRBV19 to TRBJ1-5; D is ambiguous. CDR3 length: 14 amino acids. V was shortened by 4 bases and J by 1 base, with 8 bases between the two germline ends. Germline-derived CDR1 and CDR2 are LNHDA and SQIVND (reference sequence). The CDR3 nucleotides are TGTGCCAGTAGTAAGTGGGGAAGCAATCAGCCCCAGCATTTT. Its translation: CASSKWGSNQPQHF.

This chain links TRBV20-1 with TRBJ2-1, with unresolved D. Germline values: CDR1 DFQATT, CDR2 SNEGSKA (reference sequence). This CDR3 region has 14 residues. Deletions cut 1 base from V and 3 bases from J, with 10 bases between. DNA for the CDR3: TGCAGTGCTAGAGTGCGTGGGATCTACAATGAGCAGTTCTTC. Translating gives CSARVRGIYNEQFF.

Many counts were recorded for this clonotype. J is TRBJ2-7 and V is TRBV11-2; D perhaps matches TRBD1 (6 bases). The V and J ends lost 5 bases and 4 bases respectively, with 15 bases between them. The CDR3 has 14 residues. Per the germline V gene, CDR1 is SGHAT and CDR2 is FQNNGV. As DNA, the CDR3 is TGTGCCAGCAGCACAGGACAGTTTCTTTACGAGCAGTACTTC. It codes for CASSTGQFLYEQYF.

The rearrangement links TRBV6-1 to TRBJ2-7; 7 bases fit TRBD1. The V gene's germline CDR1 is MNHNS and CDR2 SASEGT. The length of the CDR3 is 16 residues. J lost 5 bases, V lost 3 bases, and 13 bases had no gene match. The CDR3 nucleotides are TGTGCCAGCAGTGACCGGACAGGCGCCTTGTACGACGAGCAGTACTTC. Residues: CASSDRTGALYDEQYF.

This clonotype was counted a single time. J is TRBJ1-2 and V is TRBV7-4; perhaps TRBD1 as D (5 bases). Trimming left V 5 bases short and J 6 bases short, with 13 bases between. In germline, CDR1 is SGHVT, CDR2 SQSDAQ. CDR3 size: 13 residues. Written as DNA, the CDR3 is TGTGCCAGCAGCCCTGGCAGGGACGATGGCTACACCTTC. This encodes CASSPGRDDGYTF.

This clonotype was observed a handful of times. The rearrangement links TRBV20-1 to TRBJ2-1; D gene ambiguous. Germline V gives CDR1 DFQATT, CDR2 SNEGSKA (reference sequence). V shed 5 bases and J shed 7 bases, with 9 bases lying between them. The CDR3 covers 11 residues. The CDR3 protein is CSAWWVNEQFF. DNA for the CDR3: TGCAGTGCTTGGTGGGTGAATGAGCAGTTCTTC.

In this sample, this clonotype turned up a few times. The V and J genes are TRBV27 and TRBJ2-1; 8 nucleotides line up with TRBD2. The CDR3 is made up of 11 amino acids. The ends lost 10 bases at V and 16 bases at J; junction bases unmatched: 12. Germline loops: CDR1 MNHEY, CDR2 SMNVEV (reference sequence). The CDR3 here is CATSSGLEAFF. As DNA, the CDR3 is TGTGCCACATCCTCGGGACTAGAAGCATTCTTC.

This clonotype appeared a few times. The rearrangement uses TRBV15 and TRBJ2-7; maybe TRBD1 (6 bases). The CDR3 totals 16 residues. The germline CDR1 and CDR2 sequences are LNHNV and YYDKDF (reference sequence). V lost 2 bases and J lost 6, with 20 bases in between. The CDR3 bases are TGTGCCACCAGCAGACCCCACGGGGACACTACATCCGAGCAGTACTTC. Translation gives CATSRPHGDTTSEQYF.

A word on this clonotype: A much larger clone differs from this one at a single base, so this may be a read error. The chain links TRBV7-4 to TRBJ1-1; D unresolved. Germline CDR1 SGHVT, CDR2 SQSDAQ. Deletions cut 10 bases from V and 0 bases from J, with 12 bases between. The CDR3 covers 13 residues. In DNA, the CDR3 is TGTGCCACCCCGGTGAAGATGAACACTGAAGCTTTCTTT. Its translation: CATPVKMNTEAFF.